The 9 T cell receptor beta chains listed next were all sequenced from one sample in a study of blood T cells in healthy people across ages. PCR was performed a second time for 7 to 11 cycles using a sample-barcoded 5' primer and a J-beta primer mix. TCRdb fed the 5' RACE reads into MiXCR, producing one record per CDR3 protein. The repertoire has around 1,600,000 distinct CDR3 sequences, roughly 43% of them found once; the top ten carry under 5%. The material sequenced was blood. Receptor source: a woman under 30 in good health.

The V call is TRBV20-1, the J call TRBJ2-4; D uncertain. The CDR3 sequence is 14 residues long. V shed 0 bases and J shed 9 bases, with 15 bases lying between them. CDR1 is DFQATT, CDR2 SNEGSKA, per germline (reference sequence). CDR3 DNA sequence: TGCAGTGCTAGAGAGGCACAGCTGGGTGGCATTCAGTACTTC. Translating it yields CSAREAQLGGIQYF.

As regards this clonotype: The junction differs from germline at one of its ends, possibly a read error. The chain recombines TRBV11-2 with TRBJ2-5; 9 nucleotides line up with TRBD1. This CDR3 has 15 residues. Germline CDR1 and CDR2: SGHAT and FQNNGV. Written as DNA, the CDR3 is TGTGCTAGCAGCCCGGGAAACAGGGGGCTGGAGACCCAGTACTTC. Translation gives CASSPGNRGLETQYF.

The chain recombines TRBV20-1 with TRBJ1-2; TRBD1 matches 9 bases. Germline V CDR1 and CDR2: DFQATT, SNEGSKA (reference sequence). The CDR3 contains 13 residues. The trim removed 2 bases at V and 6 bases at J, leaving 4 bases unmatched. The CDR3 is CSARRTGVHGYTF. Written as DNA, the CDR3 is TGCAGTGCTAGAAGGACAGGGGTTCATGGCTACACCTTC.

This clonotype is a singleton in its sample. The chain is built from TRBV6-6 and TRBJ2-1, with TRBD2 identical over 9 bases. CDR3 length: 15 amino acids. Losses at the gene ends were 7 bases for V and 7 bases for J; bases not matched to a gene: 11. The germline V gene has CDR1 MNHNY and CDR2 SVGAGI (reference sequence). In DNA form, the CDR3 reads TGTGCCAGCACCTTCGGGGCGGGAGGGCCGAATGAGCAGTTCTTC. Its protein is CASTFGAGGPNEQFF.

In this sample, this clonotype turned up a few times. The chain has TRBV11-2 and TRBJ2-1; 9 bases agree with TRBD1. CDR1 and CDR2 (germline): SGHAT, FQNNGV. The CDR3 sequence is 14 residues long. Losses at the gene ends were 7 bases for V and 6 bases for J; bases not matched to a gene: 7. The CDR3 DNA sequence: TGTGCCAGCATTAACAGGGGGCTGGGCAATGAGCAGTTCTTC. This encodes CASINRGLGNEQFF.

V and J are TRBV11-2 and TRBJ2-5, with D unclear. V was pared by 0 bases and J by 1 base, with 9 bases between. The germline CDR1 and CDR2 sequences are SGHAT and FQNNGV. This CDR3 contains 15 residues. The CDR3 DNA reads as TGTGCCAGCAGCTTAGACGGCAGTCTCCAAGAGACCCAGTACTTC. Amino acid sequence: CASSLDGSLQETQYF. The whole variable domain, remainder taken from reference TRBV11-2 and TRBJ2-5, is EAGVAQSPRYKIIEKRQSVAFWCNPISGHATLYWYQQILGQGPKLLIQFQNNGVVDDSQLPKDRFSAERLKGVDSTLKIQPAKLEDSAVYLCASSLDGSLQETQYFGPGTRLLVL.

The chain is built from TRBV7-2 and TRBJ2-5; D unresolved. The last part of the DNA fits TRBJ2-7 better; the J call may be wrong. From germline, CDR1 is SGHTA and CDR2 FQGNSA. The CDR3 totals 13 residues. CDR3 DNA sequence: TGTGCCAGCAGCCCAACCCCCCTCCACGAGCAGTACTTC. Translating gives CASSPTPLHEQYF.

The rearrangement joins TRBV6-5 to TRBJ1-2; possibly TRBD1 for D (6 bases). V lost 6 bases, J lost 4 bases, and 15 bases lay in between. The CDR3 length is 14 residues. Germline CDR1 reads MNHEY; CDR2 reads SVGAGI. The CDR3 DNA sequence: TGTGCCAGCAGAAAGGAGGGGGTTTCCTATGGCTACACCTTC. It yields the protein CASRKEGVSYGYTF.

The V call is TRBV7-2, the J call TRBJ1-3; D call uncertain. Deletions cut 0 bases from V and 4 bases from J, with 7 bases between. The V gene's germline CDR1 is SGHTA and CDR2 FQGNSA. The CDR3 sequence is 14 residues long. Here the CDR3 DNA reads TGTGCCAGCAGCTTAGCCCACCTCGGAAACACCATATATTTT. Translated: CASSLAHLGNTIYF.